The sample holds many counts of the clone carrying this TCR beta chain. Its target is unknown. This sample was included in a study of T cells in Graves' hyperthyroidism and ophthalmopathy. Study-wide findings and caveats: Blood samples included most of the expanded thyroid clonotypes exceeding 0.001. Ophthalmopathy prediction by the model preceded onset by a median approximately six months.

Amplification of TCR beta CDR3 regions used RNA as the template. HTBI primers were employed in a first-round RT-PCR of the TCR CDR3. TCRdb independently ran MiXCR on the multiplex PCR reads; one entry per CDR3 protein. This repertoire shows more than 550,000 distinct CDR3 sequences, approximately 42% found once; its top ten account for less than 9%. The CDR3 has 14 residues. CDR1 and CDR2 (germline): SQVTM, ANQGSEA. Unmatched junction bases numbered 7, after V lost 2 bases and J lost 4 bases. Patients were excluded for uncontrolled infection, other autoimmune disease, pregnancy or lactation. Each diagnosis drew on symptoms, thyroxine, TRAb, thyroid ultrasound and orbital computed tomography findings.

The sequence derives from an adult man with Graves' disease, either hyperthyroidism or ophthalmopathy (not recorded which). The material sequenced was peripheral blood or thyroid tissue (not recorded which). The chain is built from TRBV29-1 and TRBJ1-1; TRBD1 agrees at 7 bases. This CDR3 reads CSVERDSRFTEAFF. CDR3 coding DNA: TGCAGCGTTGAAAGGGACAGTCGCTTCACTGAAGCTTTCTTT.